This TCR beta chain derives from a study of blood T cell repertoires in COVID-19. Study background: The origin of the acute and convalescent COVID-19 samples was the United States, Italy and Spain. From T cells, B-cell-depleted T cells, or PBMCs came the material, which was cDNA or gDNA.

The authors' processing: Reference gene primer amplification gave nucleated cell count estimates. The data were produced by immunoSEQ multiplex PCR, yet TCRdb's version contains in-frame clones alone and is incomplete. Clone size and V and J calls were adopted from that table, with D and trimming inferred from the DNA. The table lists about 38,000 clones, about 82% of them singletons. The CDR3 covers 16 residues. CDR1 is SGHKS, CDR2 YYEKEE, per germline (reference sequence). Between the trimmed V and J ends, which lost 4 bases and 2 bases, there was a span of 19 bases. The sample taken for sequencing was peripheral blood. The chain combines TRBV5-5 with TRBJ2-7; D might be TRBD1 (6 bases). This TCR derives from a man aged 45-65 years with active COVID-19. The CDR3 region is CASSPSTGWFAYEQYF. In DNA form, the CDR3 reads TGTGCCAGCAGCCCGAGTACAGGGTGGTTCGCCTACGAGCAGTACTTC.